The clone carrying this TCR beta chain was counted between two and nine times. The target antigen is unknown. This sample stems from a study of T-cell reconstitution after alpha-beta-depleted transplantation in children. The CDR3 is made up of 13 amino acids. From germline, CDR1 is DFQATT and CDR2 SNEGSKA (reference sequence). Trimming took 5 bases from V and 1 from J; bases not matched to a gene: 3. Unique molecular identifiers were used to barcode this TCRbeta library. MiXCR, applied by TCRdb to the PCR reads, yields one record per CDR3 protein. Here the sample spans under 250,000 distinct CDR3 sequences, more than 20% being singletons. General study points: Hyperexpanded clones declined; after one year, newly produced T cells mostly supplied diversity. As was reported, about two months after transplant, alpha-beta T cells came from several hundred expanded graft clones.

The J gene is TRBJ2-5, the V gene TRBV20-1; 8 positions agree with TRBD2. The TCR sequence derives from a female patient under 10 years old who had a stem cell transplant for congenital amegakaryocytic thrombocytopenia, so the T cells may come from the graft donor. This sample comprised PBMCs, mostly from graft donor cells, obtained 360 days after TCRalphabeta/CD19-depleted stem cell transplant. DNA for the CDR3: TGCAGTGCTCCGCGGGGGGCCCAAGAGACCCAGTACTTC. This codes for CSAPRGAQETQYF.